A single sample is the source of the 14 T cell receptor beta chains below, sequenced in a study of T-cell reconstitution after alpha-beta-depleted transplantation in children. The authors prepared the TCRbeta library with unique molecular identifiers. TCRdb re-derived calls from the PCR reads in MiXCR, one entry per CDR3 protein. The table records under 850,000 distinct CDR3 sequences, around 13% of them present only once. Material: PBMCs, obtained before TCRalphabeta/CD19-depleted stem cell transplant. These receptor sequences come from a girl aged 2-9 years with congenital amegakaryocytic thrombocytopenia, due to receive a stem cell transplant.

This clonotype has just a few counts. J is TRBJ2-3 and V is TRBV5-1, with 11 bases lining up with TRBD2. This CDR3 contains 17 residues. CDR1 SGHRS and CDR2 YFSETQ come from the germline V gene. Losses at the gene ends were 4 bases for V and 4 bases for J; bases not matched to a gene: 11. The CDR3 DNA reads TGCGCCAGCAGCCTAATGACTAGCGGGAATGTAGCAGATACGCAGTATTTT. Residues: CASSLMTSGNVADTQYF.

V gene TRBV20-1 combines with J gene TRBJ2-1, with 9 bases that match TRBD2. Germline-derived CDR1 and CDR2 are DFQATT and SNEGSKA (reference sequence). V dropped 0 bases and J dropped 8; count of bases not matched to a gene: 14. The CDR3 spans 17 residues. The CDR3 DNA sequence: TGCAGTGCTAGAGATGGGGCTAGCGGGACCTTCCAGGATGAGCAGTTCTTC. It encodes CSARDGASGTFQDEQFF.

CDR3 sequence reads: CASSEKAGEEDTQYF. CDR3 bases: TGTGCCAGCAGTGAAAAAGCAGGAGAGGAAGATACGCAGTATTTT. The chain links TRBV6-4 to TRBJ2-3; D remains ambiguous. The germline CDR1 and CDR2 sequences are MRHNA and SNTAGT. The V and J ends lost 3 bases and 5 bases respectively, with 15 bases between them. CDR3 length: 15 residues.

This clonotype was counted at least ten times. The rearrangement links TRBV20-1 to TRBJ2-7, with TRBD1 identical over 8 bases. Looked up from germline, CDR1 is DFQATT and CDR2 is SNEGSKA (reference sequence). This CDR3 is built from 13 residues. V lost 6 bases, J lost 3 bases, and 7 bases stayed unmatched. CDR3 in DNA: TGCAGTGCCGAGGACAGGGAGTACTACGAGCAGTACTTC. Protein product: CSAEDREYYEQYF.

This clonotype came up a few times. V and J are TRBV19 and TRBJ1-5; D is ambiguous. CDR1 and CDR2 from the germline V gene are LNHDA and SQIVND (reference sequence). The CDR3 runs 14 residues. The ends were cut back, 1 base at V and 4 bases at J, with 8 bases in the middle. This CDR3 is CASSIGTANQPQHF. DNA for the CDR3: TGTGCCAGTAGTATAGGAACAGCAAATCAGCCCCAGCATTTT.

At least ten counts were recorded for this clonotype. The CDR3 coding sequence is TGTGCCAGCTCAATCGGACTAGCGGGAAACAGACCTGCGGGCACAGATACGCAGTATTTT. Amino acids: CASSIGLAGNRPAGTDTQYF. The chain recombines TRBV7-9 with TRBJ2-3; 12 bases are shared with TRBD2. Trimming cost V 8 bases and J 1 base; bases outside gene matches: 19. The CDR3 spans 20 residues. The germline gives CDR1 SEHNR, CDR2 FQNEAQ (reference sequence). Based on the CDR3 plus reference TRBV7-9 and TRBJ2-3, the full variable domain is DTGVSQNPRHKITKRGQNVTFRCDPISEHNRLYWYRQTLGQGPEFLTYFQNEAQLEKSRLLSDRFSAERPKGSFSTLEIQRTEQGDSAMYLCASSIGLAGNRPAGTDTQYFGPGTRLTVL.

This clonotype showed up just a few times. J is TRBJ2-7 and V is TRBV4-2; the match to TRBD2 covers 7 bases. The CDR3 has 18 amino acids. The germline CDR1 and CDR2 sequences are LGHNA and YNFKEQ. With 0 bases clipped from V and 5 bases from J, the junction kept 16 bases outside the gene matches. The CDR3 coding sequence is TGTGCCAGCAGCCAAGATTCGAGGACGACCGGAGGGAGGGACGAGCAGTACTTC. Protein sequence: CASSQDSRTTGGRDEQYF.

There are many counts of this clonotype. This rearrangement joins TRBV29-1 to TRBJ2-4; weak D call: TRBD2 (7 bases). CDR3 size: 13 residues. Germline loops: CDR1 SQVTM, CDR2 ANQGSEA. The V and J ends lost 4 bases and 6 bases respectively, with 13 bases between them. CDR3 amino acids: CSVVVRGANIQYF. CDR3 sequence (DNA): TGCAGCGTTGTAGTACGGGGGGCAAACATTCAGTACTTC.

This clonotype was detected ten times or more. The gene calls are TRBV10-3 and TRBJ2-1, with no clear D. The CDR3 totals 14 residues. With 2 bases removed from V and 5 bases from J, the gap between germline ends came to 10 bases. Germline V gives CDR1 ENHRY, CDR2 SYGVKD. The CDR3 bases are TGTGCCATCAGTGAGAGGATGGGGAACAATGAGCAGTTCTTC. Translation: CAISERMGNNEQFF.

The chain combines TRBV29-1 with TRBJ2-3; 10 bases agree with TRBD2. The CDR3 loop spans 14 amino acids. Losses at the gene ends were 6 bases for V and 8 bases for J; bases not matched to a gene: 11. Germline V gene sequence: CDR1 SQVTM, CDR2 ANQGSEA. CDR3 bases: TGCAGCGTACCAGTTAGCGGGAGGTTAGGTACGCAGTATTTT. It codes for CSVPVSGRLGTQYF.

This clonotype was counted at least ten times. The chain links TRBV29-1 to TRBJ1-2; 7 nucleotides align to TRBD1. Trimming at V came to 5 bases and at J to 4 bases, leaving 4 bases not matched to a gene. This CDR3 contains 12 residues. CDR1 is SQVTM, CDR2 ANQGSEA, per germline. The DNA of the CDR3 is TGCAGCGTTTACGGGACAGCCTATGGCTACACCTTC. It translates to CSVYGTAYGYTF.

This clonotype was seen ten or more times. The V and J genes are TRBV4-1 and TRBJ1-6; 7 nucleotides line up with TRBD1. V dropped 2 bases and J dropped 7; count of bases not matched to a gene: 5. Looked up from germline, CDR1 is MGHRA and CDR2 is YSYEKL. CDR3 length: 15 amino acids. CDR3 protein: CASSQRQGNNSPLHF. In nucleotides, the CDR3 is TGCGCCAGCAGCCAACGACAGGGAAACAATTCACCCCTCCACTTT.

This clonotype was counted at least ten times. This rearrangement joins TRBV6-5 to TRBJ2-3, with D possibly being TRBD1 (6 bases). The CDR3 sequence is 14 residues long. The germline V and J ends were trimmed by 4 bases and 4 bases, with 12 bases remaining between them. Germline loops: CDR1 MNHEY, CDR2 SVGAGI. CDR3 amino acids: CASSLDSGPDTQYF. CDR3 bases: TGTGCCAGCAGTTTGGACAGTGGCCCAGATACGCAGTATTTT.

In its sample, this clonotype was seen many times. The chain has TRBV5-6 and TRBJ2-2; tentatively, D is TRBD2 (5 bases). This CDR3 spans 17 amino acids. Germline CDR1 SGHDT, CDR2 YYEEEE. V shed 3 bases and J shed 2 bases, with 17 bases lying between them. CDR3 residues: CASSSTPAASNTGELFF. The CDR3 coding sequence is TGTGCCAGCAGCTCGACTCCAGCGGCCTCAAACACCGGGGAGCTGTTTTTT.